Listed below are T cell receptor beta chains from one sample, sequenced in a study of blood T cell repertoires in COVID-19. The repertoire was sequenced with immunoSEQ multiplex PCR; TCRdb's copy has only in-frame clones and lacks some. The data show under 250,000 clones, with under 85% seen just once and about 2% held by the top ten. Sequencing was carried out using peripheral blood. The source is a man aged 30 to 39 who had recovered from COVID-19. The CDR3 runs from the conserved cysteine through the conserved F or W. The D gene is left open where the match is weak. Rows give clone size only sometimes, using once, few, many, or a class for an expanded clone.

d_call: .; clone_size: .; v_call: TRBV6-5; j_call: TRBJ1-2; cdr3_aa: CASSYSRTGSGYTF; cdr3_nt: TGTGCCAGCAGTTACTCCCGAACAGGGAGCGGCTACACCTTC
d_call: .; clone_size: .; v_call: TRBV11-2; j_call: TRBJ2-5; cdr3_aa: CASRRRSDGETQYF; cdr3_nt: TGTGCCAGCAGAAGAAGGAGTGATGGGGAGACCCAGTACTTC
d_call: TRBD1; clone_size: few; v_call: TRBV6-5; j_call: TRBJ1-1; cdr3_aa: CASSSQHRGTEAFF; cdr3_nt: TGTGCCAGCAGTTCCCAGCACAGGGGGACTGAAGCTTTCTTT
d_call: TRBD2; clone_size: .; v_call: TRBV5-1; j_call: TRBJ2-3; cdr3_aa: CASSLASGGESQYF; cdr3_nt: TGCGCCAGCAGCTTGGCTAGCGGGGGGGAGTCGCAGTATTTT
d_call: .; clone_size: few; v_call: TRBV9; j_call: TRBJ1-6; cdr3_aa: CASSVGPGRASPLHF; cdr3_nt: TGTGCCAGCAGCGTAGGGCCAGGGAGGGCTTCACCCCTCCACTTT
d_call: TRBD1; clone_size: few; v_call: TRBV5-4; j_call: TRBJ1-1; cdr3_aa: CASSLDRGNTEAFF; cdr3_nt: TGTGCCAGCAGCCTGGACAGGGGGAACACTGAAGCTTTCTTT
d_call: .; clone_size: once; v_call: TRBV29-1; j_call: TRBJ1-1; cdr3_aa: CSVEIGVVAFF; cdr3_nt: TGCAGCGTTGAGATTGGAGTTGTAGCTTTCTTT
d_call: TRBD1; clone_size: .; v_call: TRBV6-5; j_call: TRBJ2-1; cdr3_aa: CASSYASDRELFF; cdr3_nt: TGTGCCAGCAGTTACGCTTCGGACAGGGAATTGTTCTTC
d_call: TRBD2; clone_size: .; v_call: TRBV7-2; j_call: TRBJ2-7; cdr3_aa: CASSGLAGYEQYF; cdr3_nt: TGTGCCAGCAGCGGTCTAGCGGGGTACGAGCAGTACTTC
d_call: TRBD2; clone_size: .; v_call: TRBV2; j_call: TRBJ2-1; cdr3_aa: CASSQSGEAYNEQFF; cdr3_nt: TGTGCCAGCAGCCAGAGCGGGGAGGCCTACAATGAGCAGTTCTTC
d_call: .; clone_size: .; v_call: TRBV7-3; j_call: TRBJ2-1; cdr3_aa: CASRDGGSYNEQFF; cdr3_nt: TGTGCCAGCAGGGACGGAGGATCCTACAATGAGCAGTTCTTC
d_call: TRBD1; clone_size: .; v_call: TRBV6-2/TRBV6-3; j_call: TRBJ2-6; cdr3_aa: CASSWRTGTGANVLTF; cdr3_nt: TGTGCCAGCAGTTGGAGGACAGGGACTGGGGCCAACGTCCTGACTTTC
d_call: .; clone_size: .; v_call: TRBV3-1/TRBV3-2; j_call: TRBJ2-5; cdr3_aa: CASREVGLGGGPQETQYF; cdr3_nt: TGTGCCAGCAGAGAGGTAGGGTTGGGGGGGGGCCCCCAAGAGACCCAGTACTTC
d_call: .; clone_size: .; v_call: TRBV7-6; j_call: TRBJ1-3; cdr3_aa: CASSLVAADSGNTIYF; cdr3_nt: TGTGCCAGCAGCTTAGTCGCGGCAGACTCTGGAAACACCATATATTTT
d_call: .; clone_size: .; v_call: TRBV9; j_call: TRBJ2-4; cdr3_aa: CASSPSGLGMNIQYF; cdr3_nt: TGTGCCAGCAGCCCGAGCGGTCTAGGGATGAACATTCAGTACTTC
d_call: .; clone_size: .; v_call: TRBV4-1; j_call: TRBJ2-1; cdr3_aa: CASSSDGGYNEQFF; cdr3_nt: TGCGCCAGCAGCTCCGACGGAGGATACAATGAGCAGTTCTTC
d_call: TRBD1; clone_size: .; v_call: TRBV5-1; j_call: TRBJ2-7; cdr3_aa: CASSSGQVGTYEQYF; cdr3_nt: TGCGCCAGCAGCTCGGGACAGGTTGGCACCTACGAGCAGTACTTC
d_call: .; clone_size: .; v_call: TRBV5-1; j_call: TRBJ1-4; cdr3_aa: CASSTGREPPLYDEKLFF; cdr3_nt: TGCGCCAGCAGTACAGGGCGAGAGCCCCCCCTTTATGATGAAAAACTGTTTTTT
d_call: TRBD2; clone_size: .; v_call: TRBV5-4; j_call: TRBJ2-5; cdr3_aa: CASSSPPSGGAGETQYF; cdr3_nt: TGTGCCAGCAGCTCGCCTCCTAGCGGGGGGGCAGGCGAGACCCAGTACTTC
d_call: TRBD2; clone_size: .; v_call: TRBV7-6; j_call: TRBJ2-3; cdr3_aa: CASSSSSSGPSTDTQYF; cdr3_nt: TGTGCCAGCAGCTCGAGCTCTAGCGGGCCGTCCACAGATACGCAGTATTTT
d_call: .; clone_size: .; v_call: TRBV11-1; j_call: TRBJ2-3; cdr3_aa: CASTRRGGSRDTQYF; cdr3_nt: TGTGCCAGTACCCGAAGGGGGGGCTCACGAGATACGCAGTATTTT
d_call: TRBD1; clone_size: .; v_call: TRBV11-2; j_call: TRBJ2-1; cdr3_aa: CASSLEVKDRGRNEQFF; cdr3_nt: TGTGCCAGCAGCTTAGAGGTGAAGGACAGGGGTAGAAATGAGCAGTTCTTC
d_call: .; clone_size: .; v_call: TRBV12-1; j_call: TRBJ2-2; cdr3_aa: CASSWRQVSDTGELFF; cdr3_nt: TGTGCCAGCAGCTGGCGACAGGTGTCGGACACCGGGGAGCTGTTTTTT
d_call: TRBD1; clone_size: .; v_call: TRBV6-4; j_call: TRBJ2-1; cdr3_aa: CASSDGTANEQFF; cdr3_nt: TGTGCCAGCAGTGACGGGACAGCAAATGAGCAGTTCTTC
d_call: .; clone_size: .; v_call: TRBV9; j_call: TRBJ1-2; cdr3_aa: CASSPRQSNYGYTF; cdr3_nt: TGTGCCAGCAGCCCCCGACAGAGTAACTATGGCTACACCTTC
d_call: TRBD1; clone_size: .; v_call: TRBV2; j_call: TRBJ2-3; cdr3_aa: CASSAGQGRPDTQYF; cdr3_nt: TGTGCCAGCAGTGCCGGACAGGGACGGCCAGATACGCAGTATTTT
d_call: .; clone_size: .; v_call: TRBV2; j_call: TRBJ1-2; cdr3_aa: CASSESGYGYTF; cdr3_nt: TGTGCCAGCAGTGAATCAGGATATGGCTACACCTTC
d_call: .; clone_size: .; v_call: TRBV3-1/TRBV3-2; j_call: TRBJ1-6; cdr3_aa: CASSQGRVSPLHF; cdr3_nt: TGTGCCAGCAGCCAGGGGCGCGTATCACCCCTCCACTTT